Listed here are 23 T cell receptor beta chains from one sample, sequenced in a study of OX40 agonist ivuxolimab in advanced cancers. Assay used: immunoSEQ multiplex PCR; TCRdb lists only in-frame clones, some missing. The profile shows over 50,000 clones, 80% to 95% of them singletons. Sequenced material: CD4+ or CD8+ T cells sorted from blood, taken in a trial of the OX40 agonist ivuxolimab. The receptor set was obtained from an adult with an advanced solid tumor such as melanoma, head and neck, liver or kidney cancer.

The chain has TRBV19 and TRBJ2-5; perhaps TRBD2 as D (5 bases). V was pared by 4 bases and J by 5 bases, with 11 bases between. The CDR3 contains 13 residues. Germline CDR1 reads LNHDA; CDR2 reads SQIVND (reference sequence). The CDR3 sequence is CASSSWEWETQYF. The CDR3 nucleotides read TGTGCCAGTAGTAGCTGGGAGTGGGAGACCCAGTACTTC.

The gene calls are TRBV6-5 and TRBJ2-1; D is undetermined. This CDR3 contains 13 residues. Germline assignment: CDR1 MNHEY and CDR2 SVGAGI. Trimming removed 7 bases at V and 7 bases at J, with 14 bases between. CDR3 loop: CASIGYLENEQFF. In DNA, the CDR3 is TGTGCCAGCATTGGGTACCTCGAAAATGAGCAGTTCTTC.

This clone was observed once. The chain combines TRBV7-9 with TRBJ2-2, with TRBD1 as a possible D gene (6 bases). The CDR3 totals 14 residues. The germline V gene encodes CDR1 SEHNR and CDR2 FQNEAQ (reference sequence). Trimming pared 7 bases from V and 2 bases from J, leaving 11 bases between. In DNA form, the CDR3 reads TGTGCCAGCACCGGACAGCGAAACACCGGGGAGCTGTTTTTT. Translating it yields CASTGQRNTGELFF. The complete variable domain, with remaining parts taken from reference TRBV7-9 and TRBJ2-2, reads DTGVSQNPRHKITKRGQNVTFRCDPISEHNRLYWYRQTLGQGPEFLTYFQNEAQLEKSRLLSDRFSAERPKGSFSTLEIQRTEQGDSAMYLCASTGQRNTGELFFGEGSRLTVL.

The chain recombines TRBV10-3 with TRBJ2-5, with 9 bases fitting TRBD2. CDR3 length: 18 residues. The V gene's germline CDR1 is ENHRY and CDR2 SYGVKD. The trim removed 6 bases at V and 2 bases at J, leaving 16 bases unmatched. This CDR3 reads CAISQAPASGILQETQYF. CDR3 DNA sequence: TGTGCCATCAGCCAAGCCCCGGCTAGCGGGATCCTACAAGAGACCCAGTACTTC.

The V and J genes are TRBV10-2 and TRBJ1-1; D is unclear. Trimming pared 7 bases from V and 1 base from J, leaving 10 bases between. Looked up from germline, CDR1 is WSHSY and CDR2 is SAAADI. CDR3 length: 13 amino acids. As DNA, the CDR3 is TGCGCCAGCAAAGAGGGCTGGAACACTGAAGCTTTCTTT. Translation gives CASKEGWNTEAFF.

This chain's CDR3 is CASSELAGGVDEQYF. The CDR3 bases are TGTGCCAGCAGTGAACTAGCGGGAGGGGTCGACGAGCAGTACTTC. This chain connects TRBV6-4 to TRBJ2-7; 13 nucleotides line up with TRBD2. V lost 3 bases and J lost 5; bases outside the gene matches: 4. The length of the CDR3 is 15 residues. CDR1 is MRHNA, CDR2 SNTAGT, per germline.

The chain links TRBV11-2 to TRBJ2-5; a possible D gene is TRBD2 (6 bases). This CDR3 is built from 14 residues. Trimming left V 1 base short and J 5 bases short, with 11 bases between. Germline loops: CDR1 SGHAT, CDR2 FQNNGV. The CDR3 sequence is CASSLAGVGETQYF. CDR3 coding DNA: TGTGCCAGCAGCTTAGCGGGAGTGGGGGAGACCCAGTACTTC. The complete variable domain, with remaining parts taken from reference TRBV11-2 and TRBJ2-5, reads EAGVAQSPRYKIIEKRQSVAFWCNPISGHATLYWYQQILGQGPKLLIQFQNNGVVDDSQLPKDRFSAERLKGVDSTLKIQPAKLEDSAVYLCASSLAGVGETQYFGPGTRLLVL.

The V and J genes are TRBV14 and TRBJ2-1, with 12 bases lining up with TRBD2. Unmatched junction bases numbered 6, after V lost 3 bases and J lost 6 bases. The CDR3 loop spans 16 amino acids. From germline, CDR1 is SGHDN and CDR2 FVKESK. CDR3 amino acids: CASSQEGLAGRNEQFF. Written as DNA, the CDR3 is TGTGCCAGCAGCCAGGAGGGACTAGCGGGTCGCAATGAGCAGTTCTTC.

V and J are TRBV19 and TRBJ2-7; 9 positions agree with TRBD1. The CDR3 length is 14 residues. V dropped 5 bases and J dropped 3; count of bases not matched to a gene: 5. CDR1 is LNHDA and CDR2 is SQIVND in the germline V gene (reference sequence). CDR3 amino acids: CASSWGQGHYEQYF. The CDR3 DNA sequence: TGTGCCAGTAGTTGGGGACAGGGACACTACGAGCAGTACTTC.

The chain uses TRBV7-8 and TRBJ2-2; no clear D gene. Germline V gives CDR1 SGHVS, CDR2 FQNEAQ. V shed 4 bases and J shed 7 bases, with 4 bases lying between them. The CDR3 totals 11 residues. As DNA, the CDR3 is TGTGCCAGCAGCTATAGCGGGGAGCTGTTTTTT. This translates into CASSYSGELFF.

The chain joins TRBV9 to TRBJ2-3; D is uncertain. The CDR3 is 12 residues long. CDR1 is SGDLS, CDR2 YYNGEE, per germline. V lost 0 bases and J lost 4, with 3 bases in between. CDR3 nucleotides: TGTGCCAGCAGCGTAGTTGCAGATACGCAGTATTTT. Amino acid sequence: CASSVVADTQYF.

The gene calls are TRBV28 and TRBJ1-2; TRBD1 matches 7 bases. V lost 2 bases, J lost 4 bases, and 13 bases stayed unmatched. The CDR3 sequence is 17 residues long. In germline, CDR1 is MDHEN, CDR2 SYDVKM. CDR3 sequence: CASSLDPKGTERYGYTF. The CDR3 region has the DNA TGTGCCAGCAGTTTAGACCCCAAGGGGACAGAGCGCTATGGCTACACCTTC.

V usage is TRBV27 and J usage is TRBJ1-5; 7 bases match TRBD1. Germline values: CDR1 MNHEY, CDR2 SMNVEV (reference sequence). The J segment lost 4 bases and the V segment lost 6 bases, leaving 3 bases of the junction unmatched. This CDR3 is 13 amino acids long. CDR3 protein: CASRGTANQPQHF. CDR3 DNA: TGTGCCAGCAGGGGGACAGCTAATCAGCCCCAGCATTTT.

The chain combines TRBV4-1 with TRBJ2-3, with D hard to call. The V and J ends lost 4 bases and 2 bases respectively, with 10 bases between them. CDR3 length: 14 amino acids. Germline V gene sequence: CDR1 MGHRA, CDR2 YSYEKL. CDR3 residues: CASSPDLTTDTQYF. The DNA for the CDR3 is TGCGCCAGCAGCCCGGACCTTACCACAGATACGCAGTATTTT.

This chain joins TRBV7-6 and TRBJ2-5, with unresolved D. CDR1 is SGHVS and CDR2 is FNYEAQ in the germline V gene. Trimming took 0 bases from V and 4 from J, leaving 3 bases between them. This CDR3 has 12 residues. Here the CDR3 DNA reads TGTGCCAGCAGCTTAGCTGGAGAGACCCAGTACTTC. It specifies CASSLAGETQYF.

The V call is TRBV2, the J call TRBJ2-7; D call uncertain. Germline V gene data show CDR1 as SNHLY and CDR2 as FYNNEI. This CDR3 is 14 amino acids long. Deletions cut 4 bases from V and 0 bases from J, with 10 bases between. The CDR3: CASSGATASYEQYF. The CDR3 nucleotides read TGTGCCAGCAGTGGAGCAACAGCCTCCTACGAGCAGTACTTC.

This chain uses TRBV19 with TRBJ2-5; 9 positions agree with TRBD1. The J call is doubtful: the DNA matches TRBJ2-7 better. CDR1 LNHDA and CDR2 SQIVND come from the germline V gene (reference sequence). The CDR3 totals 14 residues. Here the CDR3 reads CASSETGGIYEQYF. Here the CDR3 DNA reads TGTGCCAGTAGTGAGACAGGGGGGATTTACGAGCAGTACTTC.

This sequence joins TRBV28 and TRBJ1-3, with TRBD1 identical over 7 bases. V gave up 5 bases and J gave up 4 bases; unmatched junction bases: 8. Germline assignment: CDR1 MDHEN and CDR2 SYDVKM. The CDR3 runs to 15 residues. Written as DNA, the CDR3 is TGTGCCAGCAGTCATAACAGGGGTTCAGGAAACACCATATATTTT. Translating it yields CASSHNRGSGNTIYF.

V usage is TRBV19 and J usage is TRBJ2-7, with 8 positions matching TRBD1. J lost 5 bases, V lost 6 bases, and 6 bases had no gene match. CDR1 and CDR2 from the germline V gene are LNHDA and SQIVND (reference sequence). CDR3 length: 13 residues. In DNA, the CDR3 is TGTGCCAGTAGGACAGGGGAGGCTGACGAGCAGTACTTC. Its translation is CASRTGEADEQYF.

The V and J genes are TRBV4-1 and TRBJ2-7; TRBD1 matches at 8 bases. Looked up from germline, CDR1 is MGHRA and CDR2 is YSYEKL. The CDR3 length is 15 residues. V shed 0 bases, J shed 3 bases, and the junction held 4 bases outside the gene matches. CDR3 protein: CASSQDDRGYYEQYF. The CDR3 DNA is TGCGCCAGCAGCCAAGATGACAGGGGTTACTACGAGCAGTACTTC.

This clone was detected once. The CDR3 protein is CASKKRTLQETQYF. For the CDR3, the DNA is TGTGCCAGCAAAAAAAGGACTTTGCAAGAGACCCAGTACTTC. The gene calls are TRBV27 and TRBJ2-5; weak D call: TRBD2 (5 bases). The V end was cut by 7 bases, the J end by 2 bases, with 14 bases between. Germline lookup yields CDR1 MNHEY and CDR2 SMNVEV (reference sequence). The CDR3 is 14 amino acids.

The V gene is TRBV5-4, the J gene TRBJ2-3; unclear D gene. The CDR3 runs to 14 residues. From germline, CDR1 is SGHNT and CDR2 YYREEE (reference sequence). The ends were cut back, 3 bases at V and 5 bases at J, with 13 bases in the middle. The CDR3 here is CASSWGPGQDTQYF. CDR3 nucleotides: TGTGCCAGCAGCTGGGGTCCGGGTCAAGATACGCAGTATTTT.

This clone was recorded once. This chain uses TRBV4-3 with TRBJ2-5; D could derive from TRBD1 or TRBD2 (5 bases each). V gave up 3 bases and J gave up 3 bases, with 11 bases separating them. The V gene's germline CDR1 is LGHNA and CDR2 YSLEER. This CDR3 contains 14 residues. CDR3 protein: CASSQGTVEETQYF. In nucleotides, the CDR3 is TGCGCCAGCAGCCAGGGGACGGTGGAAGAGACCCAGTACTTC.